These 8 T cell receptor beta chains share one sample of origin, sequenced in a study of cytomegalovirus exposure and HLA in healthy donors. The PCR had 60 Vbeta and 13 Jbeta primers. The data were produced by immunoSEQ multiplex PCR, yet TCRdb's version contains in-frame clones alone and is incomplete. Of approximately 160,000 clones in the sample, under 85% were seen once. Sequenced input: PBMCs. These receptors originate from a woman in her twenties or thirties in good health and CMV-seronegative.

CDR3 residues: CASSLRGRTEAFF. The CDR3 DNA reads as TGTGCCAGCAGTTTACGGGGTCGCACTGAAGCTTTCTTT. The chain recombines TRBV28 with TRBJ1-1; D is unresolved. The length of the CDR3 is 13 residues. V dropped 2 bases and J dropped 4 bases, with 8 bases sitting between them. Germline values: CDR1 MDHEN, CDR2 SYDVKM.

The rearrangement joins TRBV7-8 to TRBJ2-1; 8 bases match TRBD2. Germline loops: CDR1 SGHVS, CDR2 FQNEAQ. The CDR3 totals 14 residues. The V and J ends lost 5 bases and 5 bases, in that order; junction bases with no gene match: 5. CDR3 sequence (DNA): TGTGCCAGCAGCCGAGCGGGAGTGGACAATGAGCAGTTCTTC. Protein product: CASSRAGVDNEQFF.

The chain couples TRBV5-6 to TRBJ2-3, with 9 bases aligning to TRBD2. The CDR3 extends over 16 amino acids. J gave up 5 bases and V 3 bases, and 10 bases lay outside the gene matches. Germline CDR1 and CDR2: SGHDT and YYEEEE. The CDR3 sequence is CASSSPLAGAEDTQYF. The CDR3 DNA sequence: TGTGCCAGCAGCTCCCCATTAGCGGGAGCGGAAGATACGCAGTATTTT. The full variable domain, rest sourced from reference TRBV5-6 and TRBJ2-3, is DAGVTQSPTHLIKTRGQQVTLRCSPKSGHDTVSWYQQALGQGPQFIFQYYEEEERQRGNFPDRFSGHQFPNYSSELNVNALLLGDSALYLCASSSPLAGAEDTQYFGPGTRLTVL.

This clone was seen once. This sequence joins TRBV7-6 and TRBJ2-1, with D unresolved. Trimming shortened V by 4 bases and J by 0 bases, and 10 bases separated the two germline ends. The V gene's germline CDR1 is SGHVS and CDR2 FNYEAQ. The CDR3 consists of 15 residues. The CDR3 DNA reads as TGTGCCAGCAGCTCTGCTGAGAGCTCCTACAATGAGCAGTTCTTC. Its protein is CASSSAESSYNEQFF. The variable domain in full, with the rest retrieved from reference TRBV7-6 and TRBJ2-1, is GAGVSQSPRYKVTKRGQDVALRCDPISGHVSLYWYRQALGQGPEFLTYFNYEAQQDKSGLPNDRFSAERPEGSISTLTIQRTEQRDSAMYRCASSSAESSYNEQFFGPGTRLTVL.

The rearrangement joins TRBV5-8 to TRBJ1-5, with TRBD1 identical over 9 bases. Germline V CDR1 and CDR2: SGHTS, YDEGEE. The CDR3 covers 15 residues. Unmatched junction bases numbered 9, after V lost 2 bases and J lost 9 bases. The CDR3 protein is CASSFGQGKEPPQHF. The CDR3 DNA follows: TGTGCCAGCAGCTTCGGACAGGGGAAGGAACCGCCCCAGCATTTT.

The chain joins TRBV30 to TRBJ1-4; TRBD1 might be the D (6 bases). The CDR3 totals 13 residues. Per the germline V gene, CDR1 is GTSNPN and CDR2 is SVGIG (reference sequence). V dropped 2 bases and J dropped 7 bases, with 11 bases sitting between them. CDR3 amino acids: CAWSTGISEKLFF. In DNA form, the CDR3 reads TGTGCCTGGAGTACAGGGATAAGTGAAAAACTGTTTTTT.

The V gene is TRBV18, the J gene TRBJ2-7, with 13 bases aligning to TRBD2. The CDR3 runs 14 residues. CDR1 and CDR2 (germline): KGHSH, LQKENI. The J segment lost 4 bases and the V segment lost 3 bases, leaving 0 bases of the junction unmatched. The DNA for the CDR3 is TGTGCCAGCTCACCGGGACTAGCGGGGTACGAGCAGTACTTC. Amino acids: CASSPGLAGYEQYF.

This clone appeared a few times. This sequence joins TRBV10-3 and TRBJ1-2; no definite D call. Trimming removed 6 bases at V and 7 bases at J, with 15 bases between. Germline CDR1 is ENHRY and CDR2 is SYGVKD. The CDR3 loop spans 13 amino acids. The chain's CDR3 is CAIRVVGEAGYTF. DNA for the CDR3: TGTGCCATCAGGGTGGTGGGTGAGGCTGGCTACACCTTC.